The source of this TCR beta chain is a study of T cell responses to AZD1222 COVID-19 vaccine. A word on this clone: Antigen: not known.

Broader study findings: The study found Spike-specific TCR breadth and depth rose after two AZD1222 doses. Spike regions recognized by vaccine-associated CD4 TCRs spanned the protein, led by 160-218 and 743-854.

This table comes from immunoSEQ multiplex PCR, and its TCRdb copy is limited to in-frame clones, with some not included. The profile covers tens of thousands of clones, with 70% to 90% appearing a single time and around an eighth taken by the ten largest. Germline CDR1 reads SGDLS; CDR2 reads YYNGEE. CDR3 length equals 15 residues. Trimming cost V 5 bases and J 2 bases, with 13 bases left between them. The source of this sequence is an adult who received the AZD1222 COVID-19 vaccine. V and J are TRBV9 and TRBJ2-2, with D possibly being TRBD1 (6 bases). The material sequenced was peripheral blood, taken 28 days after the second AZD1222 dose. The CDR3 nucleotides are TGTGCCAGCAGTCTCCGGGACATCAACACCGGGGAGCTGTTTTTT. Protein product: CASSLRDINTGELFF.